Below, one T cell receptor (beta chain) is given with its context. These data originate in a study of OX40 agonist ivuxolimab in advanced cancers. Whole-study context: Patients were dosed with the agonistic anti-OX40 (CD134) antibody ivuxolimab.

TCRdb's table, derived via immunoSEQ multiplex PCR, lists solely in-frame clones and lacks some. The sample carries roughly 50,000 clones, about 83% recorded once. The CDR3 length is 15 residues. Trimming pared 7 bases from V and 3 bases from J, leaving 19 bases between. Germline CDR1 reads LGHNT; CDR2 reads FRNRAP. The chain carries TRBV12-5 and TRBJ2-7; the D gene is possibly TRBD1 (6 bases). Specimen: CD4+ or CD8+ T cells sorted from blood, collected in a trial of the OX40 agonist ivuxolimab. The receptor was derived from an adult with an advanced solid tumor such as melanoma, head and neck, liver or kidney cancer. The CDR3 loop is CASDFTGTYLYEQYF. The CDR3 bases are TGTGCTAGTGACTTTACCGGGACATACCTCTACGAGCAGTACTTC.